This TCR beta chain is from a study of T cell repertoires in cytomegalovirus infection (dated by TCRdb to between 2018 and 2021). In terms of the full investigation: Donor HLA type was relevant to the analysis, as public TCR beta signatures indicated carriage of CMV infection together with the matching HLA type.

Findings and caveats that apply to the study as a whole: In the ex vivo response, HLA-C-restricted CMV-specific TCR beta clonotypes were dominant, and in two of eight donors the single most frequent clonotype came from this HLA-C-restricted group. Cumulative frequency of public TCR beta family members discriminated carriers of CMV infection plus the relevant HLA type in this cohort and an independent roughly 330-donor cohort.

This sample was sequenced with an Illumina HiSeq 1500. Using fastp at Q25 and MiXCR, TCRdb reprocessed the public reads and kept productive beta chains. Rows are combined by CDR3 protein, so each entry shows the most common genes and DNA. Here the sample has about 490,000 distinct CDR3 sequences; about 25% occur a single time. The ten largest account for roughly 13% of the sample. In regard to this clonotype: Its antigen is unknown. Within one base of it there is no much larger clone, and no base qualities were kept.

The germline V gene supplies CDR1 MGHRA and CDR2 YSYEKL. The CDR3 goes from the cysteine to the phenylalanine over 16 residues. Of all the DNA, just the CDR3 is kept, 48 bases in frame from base 1. V loses 7 bases, J loses 3 bases, and the germline ends lie 18 bases apart. Here the chain combines TRBV4-1 and TRBJ1-4; a tentative D match to TRBD1 spans 6 bases. Sequenced input: PBMCs. The sequence derives from a human donor in good health (CMV status not recorded). Some clones in this sample may be carry-over from other donors' samples. The CDR3 protein is CASTNTGTGSNEKLFF. The nucleotides are TGCGCCAGCACCAACACAGGAACAGGGTCTAATGAAAAACTGTTTTTT.